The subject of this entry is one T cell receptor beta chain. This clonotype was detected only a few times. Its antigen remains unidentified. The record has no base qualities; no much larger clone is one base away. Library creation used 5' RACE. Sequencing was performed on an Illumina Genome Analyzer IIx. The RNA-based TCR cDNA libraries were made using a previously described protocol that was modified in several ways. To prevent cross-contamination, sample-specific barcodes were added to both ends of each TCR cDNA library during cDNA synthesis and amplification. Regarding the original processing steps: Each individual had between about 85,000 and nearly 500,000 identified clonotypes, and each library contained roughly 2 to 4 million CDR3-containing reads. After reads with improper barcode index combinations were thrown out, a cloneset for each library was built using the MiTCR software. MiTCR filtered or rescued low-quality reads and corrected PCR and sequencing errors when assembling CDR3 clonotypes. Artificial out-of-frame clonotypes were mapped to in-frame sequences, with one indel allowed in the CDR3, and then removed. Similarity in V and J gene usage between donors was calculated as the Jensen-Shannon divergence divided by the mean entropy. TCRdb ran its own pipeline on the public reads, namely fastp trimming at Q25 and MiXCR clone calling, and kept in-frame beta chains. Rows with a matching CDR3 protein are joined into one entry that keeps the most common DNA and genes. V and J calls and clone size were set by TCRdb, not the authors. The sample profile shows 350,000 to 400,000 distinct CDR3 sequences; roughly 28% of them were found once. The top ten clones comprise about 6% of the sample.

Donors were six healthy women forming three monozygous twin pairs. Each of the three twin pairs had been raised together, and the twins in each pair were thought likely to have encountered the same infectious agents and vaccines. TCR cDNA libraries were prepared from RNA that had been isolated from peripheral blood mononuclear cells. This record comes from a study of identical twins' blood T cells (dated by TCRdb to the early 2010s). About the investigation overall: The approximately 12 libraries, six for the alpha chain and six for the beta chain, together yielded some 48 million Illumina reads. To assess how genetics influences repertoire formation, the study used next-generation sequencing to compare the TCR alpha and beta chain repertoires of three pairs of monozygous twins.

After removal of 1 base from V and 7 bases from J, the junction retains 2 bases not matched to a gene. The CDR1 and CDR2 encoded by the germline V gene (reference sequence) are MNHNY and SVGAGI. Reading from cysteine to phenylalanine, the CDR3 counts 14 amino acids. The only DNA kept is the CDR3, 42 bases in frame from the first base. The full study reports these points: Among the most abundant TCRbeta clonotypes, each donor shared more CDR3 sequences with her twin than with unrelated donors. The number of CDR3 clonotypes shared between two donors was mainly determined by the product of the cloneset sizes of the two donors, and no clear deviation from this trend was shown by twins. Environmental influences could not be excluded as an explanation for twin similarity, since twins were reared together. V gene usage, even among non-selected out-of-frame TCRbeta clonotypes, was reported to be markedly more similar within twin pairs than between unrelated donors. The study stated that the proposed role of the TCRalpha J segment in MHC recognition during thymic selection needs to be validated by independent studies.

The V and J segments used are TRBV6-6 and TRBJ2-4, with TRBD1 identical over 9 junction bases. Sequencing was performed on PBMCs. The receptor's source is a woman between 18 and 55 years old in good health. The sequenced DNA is TGTGCCAGCAGTTACTTAGGACAGGGGAACATTCAGTACTTC. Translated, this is CASSYLGQGNIQYF.